Presented here are 5 T cell receptor beta chains from one specimen sequenced in a study of Graves' ophthalmopathy and Graves' hyperthyroidism. RNA transcripts yielded amplified TCR beta CDR3 regions. First-round RT-PCR used HTBI primers; second-round multiplex PCR followed. Using its own MiXCR run on the multiplex PCR reads, TCRdb lists one record per CDR3 protein. The sample carries about 210,000 distinct CDR3 sequences, just under 30% recorded once. Specimen: peripheral blood. Every receptor here comes from a man aged 45-65 years with Graves' ophthalmopathy.

The table lists this clonotype with a few counts. The genes are TRBV27 and TRBJ2-5; D ambiguous. The CDR3 is made up of 14 amino acids. Deletions cut 5 bases from V and 2 bases from J, with 12 bases between. Per the germline V gene, CDR1 is MNHEY and CDR2 is SMNVEV (reference sequence). The CDR3 nucleotides are TGTGCCAGCAGTCAATACCCGTGGCAAGAGACCCAGTACTTC. This translates into CASSQYPWQETQYF.

This clonotype occurred many times. V and J are TRBV18 and TRBJ2-2; D may match TRBD1 or TRBD2 (5 bases each). This CDR3 contains 14 residues. Trimming took off 0 bases at V and 6 bases at J, with 8 bases between the two ends. The germline V gene has CDR1 KGHSH and CDR2 LQKENI. Here the CDR3 reads CASSPPQGPGELFF. The DNA for the CDR3 is TGTGCCAGCTCACCACCTCAGGGACCCGGGGAGCTGTTTTTT.

This clonotype was seen at least ten times. V and J are TRBV4-3 and TRBJ2-2, with no clear D. The CDR3 loop spans 19 amino acids. Deletions cut 10 bases from V and 3 bases from J, with 30 bases between. Germline CDR1 reads LGHNA; CDR2 reads YSLEER. CDR3 sequence: CATSHSFISLRLDTGELFF. The CDR3 nucleotides are TGCGCCACTTCCCACTCGTTCATTTCCCTTCGCCTAGACACCGGGGAGCTGTTTTTT.

The chain employs TRBV15 and TRBJ1-1; D not certain. The V end was cut by 4 bases, the J end by 3 bases, with 9 bases between. CDR3 length equals 13 residues. Germline V gene data show CDR1 as LNHNV and CDR2 as YYDKDF (reference sequence). The CDR3 DNA is TGTGCCACCAGCACCCGGAGGGACACTGAAGCTTTCTTT. This sequence encodes CATSTRRDTEAFF.

In its sample, this clonotype was seen many times. The chain employs TRBV7-8 and TRBJ1-1, with TRBD1 matching 10 bases. The CDR3 loop spans 15 amino acids. Trimming cost V 5 bases and J 7 bases; bases outside gene matches: 10. Germline CDR1 reads SGHVS; CDR2 reads FQNEAQ. The CDR3 region is CASSPRTGGGDEAFF. The CDR3 nucleotides read TGTGCCAGCAGCCCCAGGACAGGGGGGGGTGATGAAGCTTTCTTT.